This TCR beta chain was identified during a study of T cells in Graves' hyperthyroidism and ophthalmopathy. About the research overall: Once the initial diagnosis was made, peripheral blood was obtained before any treatment.

Each person with ophthalmopathy scored at least 3 on the Clinical Activity Score, reached NOSPECS grade 4 or higher, and had been ill under 3 months. Regions amplified from RNA transcripts were the TCR beta CDR3 regions. Researchers ran a first-round RT-PCR on the TCR CDR3 using the HTBI primer set. TCRdb used MiXCR to reprocess the multiplex PCR reads, holding one entry per CDR3 protein. The sample comprises hundreds of thousands of distinct CDR3 sequences, around 20% of which are singletons, and just under 40% rests with the top ten. In this sample, this clonotype turned up many times. Its antigen is currently unknown. Findings and limits, study-wide: Ophthalmopathy, as predicted by the model, came a median 6.5 months after the prediction.

This CDR3 spans 12 amino acids. J lost 7 bases, V lost 4 bases, and 1 base had no gene match. In germline, CDR1 is SGHTA, CDR2 FQGNSA. The sequenced sample was blood. The J gene is TRBJ2-1, the V gene TRBV7-2; 7 nucleotides line up with TRBD1. This TCR was sampled from a man aged 50-60 years with Graves' ophthalmopathy. The CDR3 is CASSSGGNEQFF. DNA for the CDR3: TGTGCCAGCAGCTCAGGGGGTAATGAGCAGTTCTTC.